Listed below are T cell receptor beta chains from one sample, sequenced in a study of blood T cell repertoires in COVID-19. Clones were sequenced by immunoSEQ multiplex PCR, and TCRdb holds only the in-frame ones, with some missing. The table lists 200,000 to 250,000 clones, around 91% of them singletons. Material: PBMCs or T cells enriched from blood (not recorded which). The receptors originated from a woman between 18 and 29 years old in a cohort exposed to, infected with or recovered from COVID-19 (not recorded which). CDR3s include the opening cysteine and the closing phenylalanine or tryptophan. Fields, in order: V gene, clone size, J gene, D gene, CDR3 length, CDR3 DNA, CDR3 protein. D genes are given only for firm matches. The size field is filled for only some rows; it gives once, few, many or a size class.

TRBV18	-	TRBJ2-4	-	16	TGTGCCAGCTCACCACTGCGTTCACTAGCCAAAAACATTCAGTACTTC	CASSPLRSLAKNIQYF
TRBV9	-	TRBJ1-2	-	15	TGTGCCAGCAGTGTAGGGACATTAGATAACTATGGCTACACCTTC	CASSVGTLDNYGYTF
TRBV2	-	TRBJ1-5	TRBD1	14	TGTGCCAGCAGTGAATTAACAGGGGATCAGCCCCAGCATTTT	CASSELTGDQPQHF
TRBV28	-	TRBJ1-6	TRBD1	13	TGTGCCAGCCAAACGACAGGGGGTCCACCCCTCCACTTT	CASQTTGGPPLHF
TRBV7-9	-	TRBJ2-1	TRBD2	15	TGTGCCAGCATCGGGGGACTAGCGACCAACAGTGAGCAGTTCTTC	CASIGGLATNSEQFF
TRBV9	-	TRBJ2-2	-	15	TGTGCCAGCAGGTGGGGCTCGACGAACACCGGGGAGCTGTTTTTT	CASRWGSTNTGELFF
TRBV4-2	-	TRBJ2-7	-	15	TGTGCCAGCAGCCCCGGGGTAGTTCCCAACTACGAGCAGTACTTC	CASSPGVVPNYEQYF
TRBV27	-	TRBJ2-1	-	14	TGTGCCAGCAGTTCCTTGGGAGCGTACAATGAGCAGTTCTTC	CASSSLGAYNEQFF
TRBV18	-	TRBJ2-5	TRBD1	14	TGTGCCAGCTCAACGACAGGGGGCGGGGAGACCCAGTACTTC	CASSTTGGGETQYF
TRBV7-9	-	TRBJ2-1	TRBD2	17	TGTGCCACTCGAGGACTAGCGGGACTAGGATCCTACAATGAGCAGTTCTTC	CATRGLAGLGSYNEQFF
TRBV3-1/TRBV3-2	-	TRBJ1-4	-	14	TGTGCCAGCAGCCAAGATTCGGTAAACGGAAAACTGTTTTTT	CASSQDSVNGKLFF
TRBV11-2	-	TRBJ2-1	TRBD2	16	TGTGCCAGCAGCCGGGGGACTAGCGGGGCCTACAATGAGCAGTTCTTC	CASSRGTSGAYNEQFF
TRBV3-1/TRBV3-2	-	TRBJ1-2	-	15	TGTGCCAGCAACCCGTCTGTGGGGGGAAACTATGGCTACACCTTC	CASNPSVGGNYGYTF
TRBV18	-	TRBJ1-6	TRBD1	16	TGTGCCAGCTCACCGCCGGGACAGGGGGCGAATTCACCCCTCCACTTT	CASSPPGQGANSPLHF
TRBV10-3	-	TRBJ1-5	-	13	TGTGCCATCCAGGGAATGGAAGGTCAGCCCCAGCATTTT	CAIQGMEGQPQHF
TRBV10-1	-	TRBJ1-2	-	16	TGCGCCAGCACGCGGCTCCTGAAGTTGGATGACTATGGCTACACCTTC	CASTRLLKLDDYGYTF
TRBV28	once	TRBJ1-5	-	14	TGTGCCAGCAGTTTGGAAGGGGGCAATCAGCCCCAGCATTTT	CASSLEGGNQPQHF
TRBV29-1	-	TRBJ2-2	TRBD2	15	TGCAGCGTTGTGTCGGGACTAACTAACACCGGGGAGCTGTTTTTT	CSVVSGLTNTGELFF
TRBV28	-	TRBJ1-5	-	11	TGTGCCAGCAGTGGGGAGGAGCCCCAGCATTTT	CASSGEEPQHF
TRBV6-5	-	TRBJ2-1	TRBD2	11	TGTGCCAGCAGGCAGCGGGGGCAGCAGTTCTTC	CASRQRGQQFF
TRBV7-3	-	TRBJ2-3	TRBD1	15	TGTGCCAGCAGCTTGACGGGACAGGGCACAGATACGCAGTATTTT	CASSLTGQGTDTQYF
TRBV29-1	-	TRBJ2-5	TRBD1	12	TGCAGCGGAGACAGGGGTCAAGAGACCCAGTACTTC	CSGDRGQETQYF